The clone carrying this T cell receptor (beta chain) was recorded only once. Its antigen is as yet unknown. This sample was included in a study of CD8 T cells in ankylosing spondylitis. The junction had 3 bases not matched to a gene; V was cut back by 5 bases and J by 1 base. The CDR3 runs to 16 residues. Study-wide points: Past research had described some motif variants in reactive arthritis synovial fluid and blood. The authors reported significant enrichment of disease-linked clones in matched ankylosing spondylitis synovial fluid. Apparently characteristic of ankylosing spondylitis blood was a TCR beta motif (roughly eight highly homologous variants).

Quantitative 5'-RACE with molecular barcodes was used to make the TCR beta libraries. TCRdb re-called the 5' RACE reads with MiXCR, one entry per CDR3 protein. The sample carries 85,000 to 100,000 distinct CDR3 sequences, around 9.4% recorded once. V gene TRBV12-3 or TRBV12-4 combines with J gene TRBJ2-2, with 11 positions matching TRBD2. Sequencing used blood, either unsorted or a sorted T cell fraction (not recorded which). This TCR was sampled from a male donor with ankylosing spondylitis or in good health (not recorded which). The CDR3 region has the DNA TGTGCCAGCAGTCCTAGCGGGGGGTTGAACACCGGGGAGCTGTTTTTT. Its translation is CASSPSGGLNTGELFF.